The sequence of this T cell receptor (beta chain) was determined in a study of T cell responses to AZD1222 COVID-19 vaccine. Generated by immunoSEQ multiplex PCR, the TCRdb table keeps only in-frame clones and is missing some. The repertoire holds 130,000 or so clones, with 85% to 90% as singletons. About this clone: Its antigen remains unknown.

Study-wide results and caveats: In a largely white British group with more females than males, clonal diversity was possibly underestimated. Spike-specific TCR breadth and depth went up after people got two AZD1222 doses. Reports say nearly half of spike-specific TCRs go after unmutated variant regions. Repertoire collection took place solely once the T cell response had peaked.

This CDR3 has 16 amino acids. Trimming cost V 7 bases and J 5 bases, with 21 bases left between them. Germline CDR1 is SGHDN and CDR2 is FVKESK. The chain is built from TRBV14 and TRBJ2-1; D is perhaps TRBD2 (5 bases). The sequence was obtained from an adult in good health. Specimen: peripheral blood, collected on day 0 of AZD1222 vaccination. The CDR3 nucleotides are TGTGCCAGCAAGGGAAACAGCGGCCCTCAGGACAATGAGCAGTTCTTC. Residues: CASKGNSGPQDNEQFF.